What follows are 30 T cell receptor beta chains derived from one specimen sequenced in a study of CD8+ T cells in alopecia areata. RNA was isolated and reverse transcribed to cDNA, the sequencing template. The table came from immunoSEQ multiplex PCR; TCRdb's copy has only in-frame clones and leaves some out. The table shows 200,000 to 250,000 clones, with 55% to 70% occurring only once. Documented treatment: oral pan-JAK inhibitor, 5-10 mg twice daily. Material: CD4+ T cells sorted from blood, obtained at week 4, from a patient treated with tofacitinib. Every receptor here comes from a human donor with alopecia areata.

The V gene is TRBV30, the J gene TRBJ2-5; 8 bases are a match to TRBD2. CDR3 length: 14 amino acids. Germline V CDR1 and CDR2: GTSNPN, SVGIG (reference sequence). With 1 base clipped from V and 2 bases from J, the junction kept 3 bases outside the gene matches. The CDR3 nucleotides are TGTGCCTGGAGTGGCGGGGGGAAGCAAGAGACCCAGTACTTC. It encodes CAWSGGGKQETQYF. The full variable domain, completed using reference TRBV30 and TRBJ2-5, is SQTIHQWPATLVQPVGSPLSLECTVEGTSNPNLYWYRQAAGRGLQLLFYSVGIGQISSEVPQNLSASRPQDRQFILSSKKLLLSDSGFYLCAWSGGGKQETQYFGPGTRLLVL.

This clone was found a few times. The chain recombines TRBV29-1 with TRBJ2-3; 7 bases are shared with TRBD1. There are 13 residues in the CDR3. Germline V gene data show CDR1 as SQVTM and CDR2 as ANQGSEA. J lost 4 bases, V lost 5 bases, and 6 bases had no gene match. The CDR3 bases are TGCAGCGTTCGAGAGAGGGGGCCAGATACGCAGTATTTT. Protein sequence: CSVRERGPDTQYF.

The rearrangement joins TRBV29-1 to TRBJ2-1, with unresolved D. V was clipped by 5 bases and J by 3 bases, with 17 bases between them. The CDR3 spans 15 residues. Germline V lookup: CDR1 SQVTM, CDR2 ANQGSEA. Here the CDR3 reads CSVIRGVADYNEQFF. The CDR3 coding sequence is TGCAGCGTTATACGAGGAGTAGCCGACTACAATGAGCAGTTCTTC.

DNA for the CDR3: TGCGCCAGCAGCTCCCGCGGCGGACCGAACACCGGGGAGCTGTTTTTT. This translates into CASSSRGGPNTGELFF. The chain uses TRBV5-1 and TRBJ2-2, with no clear D. The CDR3 loop spans 16 amino acids. Germline V CDR1 and CDR2: SGHRS, YFSETQ. Trimming pared 3 bases from V and 0 bases from J, leaving 12 bases between.

V gene TRBV5-1 combines with J gene TRBJ2-5; D is unresolved. V was clipped by 4 bases and J by 9 bases, with 19 bases between them. Germline lookup yields CDR1 SGHRS and CDR2 YFSETQ. The CDR3 loop spans 14 amino acids. The CDR3 nucleotides read TGCGCCAGCAGCCCGACTGAGGCCCCTCGGGCCCAGTACTTC. It encodes CASSPTEAPRAQYF.

J is TRBJ1-2 and V is TRBV30, with D hard to call. Between the trimmed V and J ends, which lost 1 base and 8 bases, there was a span of 11 bases. Per the germline V gene, CDR1 is GTSNPN and CDR2 is SVGIG (reference sequence). The CDR3 loop spans 12 amino acids. This CDR3 reads CAWSGKGSGYTF. The DNA of the CDR3 is TGTGCCTGGAGTGGGAAGGGTTCGGGCTACACCTTC.

The chain uses TRBV5-6 and TRBJ1-4, with D hard to call. The germline V and J ends were trimmed by 0 bases and 7 bases, with 13 bases remaining between them. The CDR3 consists of 15 residues. Germline V gene sequence: CDR1 SGHDT, CDR2 YYEEEE. CDR3 amino acids: CASSLGASMAEKLFF. CDR3 DNA: TGTGCCAGCAGCTTGGGGGCGTCGATGGCTGAAAAACTGTTTTTT.

Ten or more counts support this clone. The chain couples TRBV5-1 to TRBJ2-5; D possibly uses TRBD1 or TRBD2 (5 bases each). Germline V gives CDR1 SGHRS, CDR2 YFSETQ. Trimming shortened V by 4 bases and J by 4 bases, and 14 bases separated the two germline ends. The CDR3 sequence is 14 residues long. CDR3 nucleotide sequence: TGCGCCAGCAGCCCCGGGACGGTGGGAGAGACCCAGTACTTC. It yields the protein CASSPGTVGETQYF.

V is TRBV10-3 and J is TRBJ1-2; 7 bases match TRBD1. This CDR3 comprises 15 residues. V was clipped by 2 bases and J by 4 bases; unmatched bases: 7. The germline gives CDR1 ENHRY, CDR2 SYGVKD. CDR3 nucleotides: TGTGCCATCAGTGAGGGGCCGACAGGGATCTATGGCTACACCTTC. This codes for CAISEGPTGIYGYTF.

This rearrangement joins TRBV30 to TRBJ1-2; TRBD1 is a possible D gene (5 bases). The CDR3 consists of 13 residues. Germline loops: CDR1 GTSNPN, CDR2 SVGIG (reference sequence). The germline V and J ends were trimmed by 1 base and 7 bases, with 13 bases remaining between them. The CDR3, as DNA: TGTGCCTGGAGTGCCTCATGGGGCACTGGCTACACCTTC. This gives the protein CAWSASWGTGYTF.

The chain uses TRBV6-5 and TRBJ2-5; D is unclear. The V end lost 6 bases, the J end lost 5 bases, and 10 bases lay between the germline ends. Germline lookup yields CDR1 MNHEY and CDR2 SVGAGI. This CDR3 comprises 12 residues. The CDR3 spells CASSGYGETQYF. The CDR3 DNA is TGTGCCAGCAGCGGCTATGGGGAGACCCAGTACTTC.

The chain is built from TRBV2 and TRBJ1-2; 12 nucleotides agree with TRBD1. CDR1 is SNHLY, CDR2 FYNNEI, per germline. J was trimmed by 7 bases and V by 10 bases; bases with no gene match: 10. This CDR3 contains 14 residues. CDR3: CATGQGAYIVGYTF. CDR3 sequence (DNA): TGTGCCACGGGACAGGGGGCATATATTGTTGGCTACACCTTC. Based on the CDR3 plus reference TRBV2 and TRBJ1-2, the full variable domain is EPEVTQTPSHQVTQMGQEVILRCVPISNHLYFYWYRQILGQKVEFLVSFYNNEISEKSEIFDDQFSVERPDGSNFTLKIRSTKLEDSAMYFCATGQGAYIVGYTFGSGTRLTVV.

CDR3 nucleotide sequence: TGTGCCTGTACGTTTAGCTCCTATAATTCACCCCTCCACTTT. Amino acids: CACTFSSYNSPLHF. The chain joins TRBV30 to TRBJ1-6, with unresolved D. Deletions cut 6 bases from V and 0 bases from J, with 9 bases between. The V gene's germline CDR1 is GTSNPN and CDR2 SVGIG (reference sequence). This CDR3 is built from 14 residues.

V usage is TRBV29-1 and J usage is TRBJ2-7, with D perhaps matching TRBD1 (6 bases). Germline lookup yields CDR1 SQVTM and CDR2 ANQGSEA. There are 13 residues in the CDR3. Trimming left V 0 bases short and J 1 base short, with 7 bases between. The CDR3 region has the DNA TGCAGCGTTGAAGATGGACAGTCCTACGAGCAGTACTTC. The encoded protein is CSVEDGQSYEQYF.

This clone was recorded a few times. The V and J genes are TRBV23-1 and TRBJ1-2; D call uncertain. TRBV23-1 is known as an ORF, though its function is uncertain. The CDR3 has 12 residues. The germline V and J ends were trimmed by 4 bases and 5 bases, with 8 bases remaining between them. The CDR3 nucleotides read TGCGCCAGCAGTCCTCTCAGGTATGGCTACACCTTC. Translating gives CASSPLRYGYTF.

The J gene is TRBJ1-2, the V gene TRBV29-1, with D possibly matching TRBD1 (5 bases). V shed 8 bases and J shed 6 bases, with 13 bases lying between them. Germline V gene sequence: CDR1 SQVTM, CDR2 ANQGSEA. There are 11 residues in the CDR3. CDR3 in DNA: TGCAGCTCTGGGACTTCGGATGGCTACACCTTC. Amino acid sequence: CSSGTSDGYTF.

The chain has TRBV27 and TRBJ1-2; D not certain. In germline, CDR1 is MNHEY, CDR2 SMNVEV (reference sequence). CDR3 length: 13 residues. With 4 bases removed from V and 7 bases from J, the gap between germline ends came to 13 bases. The CDR3 coding sequence is TGTGCCAGCAGTTCCGGGCCTAGCGGTGGCTACACCTTC. It is translated as CASSSGPSGGYTF.

The chain has TRBV29-1 and TRBJ1-2; 10 bases align to TRBD1. This CDR3 is 11 amino acids long. Per the germline V gene, CDR1 is SQVTM and CDR2 is ANQGSEA. The ends lost 8 bases at V and 7 bases at J; junction bases unmatched: 4. The CDR3, as DNA: TGCAGCACGGGACAGGGGTCTGGCTACACCTTC. Its translation: CSTGQGSGYTF.

This clone was picked up a small number of times. V and J are TRBV2 and TRBJ2-5, with D perhaps given as TRBD1 or TRBD2 (5 bases each). Per germline, CDR1 SNHLY and CDR2 FYNNEI. V dropped 5 bases and J dropped 5 bases, with 12 bases sitting between them. The CDR3 spans 13 residues. This CDR3 reads CASSSGTQETQYF. Here the CDR3 DNA reads TGTGCCAGCAGTTCCGGGACGCAGGAGACCCAGTACTTC.

V usage is TRBV30 and J usage is TRBJ2-3; 10 bases are a match to TRBD2. CDR1 and CDR2 (germline): GTSNPN, SVGIG (reference sequence). The CDR3 contains 13 residues. This CDR3 reads CALSGGASDTQYF. The DNA of the CDR3 is TGTGCTTTGAGCGGGGGGGCATCAGATACGCAGTATTTT.

The chain recombines TRBV10-3 with TRBJ2-7; 9 bases match TRBD1. The CDR3 extends over 19 amino acids. The junction had 17 bases not matched to a gene; V was cut back by 2 bases and J by 3 bases. Germline V gene sequence: CDR1 ENHRY, CDR2 SYGVKD. This CDR3 is CAISETGDRAPWEDYEQYF. DNA of the CDR3: TGTGCCATCAGTGAGACGGGGGACAGGGCGCCTTGGGAGGACTACGAGCAGTACTTC.

This rearrangement joins TRBV29-1 to TRBJ1-1; possible D gene TRBD1, 6 bases. The CDR3 contains 12 residues. CDR1 and CDR2 (germline): SQVTM, ANQGSEA. Trimming shortened V by 4 bases and J by 9 bases, and 15 bases separated the two germline ends. CDR3 sequence: CSVVLDRMKAFF. The CDR3 region has the DNA TGCAGCGTTGTACTCGACAGGATGAAAGCTTTCTTT.

V gene TRBV10-2 combines with J gene TRBJ1-5, with D unresolved. The CDR3 totals 13 residues. Germline-derived CDR1 and CDR2 are WSHSY and SAAADI. Trimming removed 4 bases from V and 3 bases from J, with 7 bases in between. The DNA for the CDR3 is TGCGCCAGCAGTGGAGGGTTCAATCAGCCCCAGCATTTT. As protein: CASSGGFNQPQHF.

The gene calls are TRBV9 and TRBJ2-3; the match to TRBD2 covers 8 bases. V was pared by 4 bases and J by 3 bases, with 7 bases of the junction left unmatched. The CDR3 runs 15 residues. Germline CDR1 reads SGDLS; CDR2 reads YYNGEE. In DNA, the CDR3 is TGTGCCAGCAGCCCCGGGACTAGTGGGACAGATACGCAGTATTTT. Encoded protein: CASSPGTSGTDTQYF.

This clone was seen a few times. The V gene is TRBV5-1, the J gene TRBJ1-2, with D maybe TRBD1 (5 bases). Trimming shortened V by 4 bases and J by 1 base, and 14 bases separated the two germline ends. CDR3 length: 15 amino acids. Per germline, CDR1 SGHRS and CDR2 YFSETQ. CDR3 amino acids: CASSPGDRSNYGYTF. In DNA form, the CDR3 reads TGCGCCAGCAGCCCCGGAGACAGAAGTAACTATGGCTACACCTTC.

This clone was picked up a small number of times. DNA of the CDR3: TGTGCCAGTAGTATACTCTCCGGAGGGATTAATGAGCAGTTCTTC. Translated, it gives CASSILSGGINEQFF. The chain carries TRBV19 and TRBJ2-1, with D maybe TRBD2 (6 bases). The germline V gene encodes CDR1 LNHDA and CDR2 SQIVND (reference sequence). This CDR3 region has 15 residues. With 2 bases removed from V and 7 bases from J, the gap between germline ends came to 15 bases. The full variable domain, in which reference TRBV19 and TRBJ2-1 provide the parts outside the CDR3, is DGGITQSPKYLFRKEGQNVTLSCEQNLNHDAMYWYRQDPGQGLRLIYYSQIVNDFQKGDIAEGYSVSREKKESFPLTVTSAQKNPTAFYLCASSILSGGINEQFFGPGTRLTVL.

This clone was counted a single time. The chain has TRBV7-8 and TRBJ2-5, with 7 bases aligning to TRBD2. The CDR3 has 14 residues. Germline trimming cut 6 bases from V and 3 bases from J; bases unmatched to any gene: 7. The V gene's germline CDR1 is SGHVS and CDR2 FQNEAQ. The CDR3 sequence is CASSRVGGKETQYF. The CDR3 DNA reads as TGTGCCAGCAGTCGGGTGGGGGGGAAAGAGACCCAGTACTTC.

The genes are TRBV11-2 and TRBJ2-1; D uncertain. V was clipped by 3 bases and J by 2 bases, with 14 bases between them. Germline V lookup: CDR1 SGHAT, CDR2 FQNNGV. The CDR3 totals 16 residues. As DNA, the CDR3 is TGTGCCAGCAGCTTTGGTTTGAGCCTAACCTACAATGAGCAGTTCTTC. Translated, it gives CASSFGLSLTYNEQFF.

CDR3 sequence reads: CASSSQRRDRGSPYEQYF. DNA of the CDR3: TGTGCCAGCAGCTCTCAACGGAGGGACAGGGGATCCCCCTACGAGCAGTACTTC. This sequence joins TRBV11-2 and TRBJ2-7, with TRBD1 identical over 10 bases. This CDR3 spans 18 amino acids. Germline V gene sequence: CDR1 SGHAT, CDR2 FQNNGV. The V and J ends lost 4 bases and 2 bases, in that order; junction bases with no gene match: 14.

The gene calls are TRBV27 and TRBJ1-2, with 10 bases lining up with TRBD1. CDR1 is MNHEY and CDR2 is SMNVEV in the germline V gene (reference sequence). CDR3 length equals 13 residues. V gave up 10 bases and J gave up 5 bases; unmatched junction bases: 7. CDR3 protein: CATTRTGGYGYTF. CDR3 DNA: TGTGCCACCACAAGGACAGGGGGATATGGCTACACCTTC.